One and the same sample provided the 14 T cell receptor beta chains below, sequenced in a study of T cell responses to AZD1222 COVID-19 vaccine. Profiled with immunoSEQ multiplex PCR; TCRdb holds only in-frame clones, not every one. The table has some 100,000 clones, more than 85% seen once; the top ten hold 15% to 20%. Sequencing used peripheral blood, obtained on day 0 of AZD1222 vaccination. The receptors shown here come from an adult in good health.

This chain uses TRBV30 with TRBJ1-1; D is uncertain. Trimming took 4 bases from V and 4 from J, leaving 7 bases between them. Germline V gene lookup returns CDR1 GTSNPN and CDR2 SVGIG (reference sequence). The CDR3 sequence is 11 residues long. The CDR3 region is CAWNGITEAFF. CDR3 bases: TGTGCCTGGAACGGCATCACTGAAGCTTTCTTT.

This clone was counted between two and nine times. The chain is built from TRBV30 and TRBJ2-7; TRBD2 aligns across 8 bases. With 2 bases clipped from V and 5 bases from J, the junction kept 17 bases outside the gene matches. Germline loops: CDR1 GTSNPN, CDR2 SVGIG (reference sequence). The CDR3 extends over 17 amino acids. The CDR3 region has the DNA TGTGCCTGGAGTTTTCCCCCTCGACTAGCGATAACGCACGAGCAGTACTTC. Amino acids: CAWSFPPRLAITHEQYF.

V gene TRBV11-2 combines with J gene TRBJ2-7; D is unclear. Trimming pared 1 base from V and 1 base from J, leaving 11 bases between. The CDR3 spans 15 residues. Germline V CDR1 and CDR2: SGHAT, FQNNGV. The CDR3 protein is CASSLVPARSYEQYF. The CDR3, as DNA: TGTGCCAGCAGCTTAGTCCCGGCTAGATCCTACGAGCAGTACTTC. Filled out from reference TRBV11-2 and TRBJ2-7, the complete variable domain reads EAGVAQSPRYKIIEKRQSVAFWCNPISGHATLYWYQQILGQGPKLLIQFQNNGVVDDSQLPKDRFSAERLKGVDSTLKIQPAKLEDSAVYLCASSLVPARSYEQYFGPGTRLTVT.

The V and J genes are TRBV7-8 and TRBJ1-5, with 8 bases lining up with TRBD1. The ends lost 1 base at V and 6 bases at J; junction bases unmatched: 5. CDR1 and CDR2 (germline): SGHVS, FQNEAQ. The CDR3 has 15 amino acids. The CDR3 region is CASSLGGQGRQPQHF. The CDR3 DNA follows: TGTGCCAGCAGCTTAGGAGGACAGGGTCGTCAGCCCCAGCATTTT.

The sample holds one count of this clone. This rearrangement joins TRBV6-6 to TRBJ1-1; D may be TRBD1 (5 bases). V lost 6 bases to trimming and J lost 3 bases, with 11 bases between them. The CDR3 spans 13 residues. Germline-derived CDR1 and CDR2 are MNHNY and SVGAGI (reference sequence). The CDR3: CASRGVVDTEAFF. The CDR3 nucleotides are TGTGCCAGCAGAGGGGTCGTGGACACTGAAGCTTTCTTT.

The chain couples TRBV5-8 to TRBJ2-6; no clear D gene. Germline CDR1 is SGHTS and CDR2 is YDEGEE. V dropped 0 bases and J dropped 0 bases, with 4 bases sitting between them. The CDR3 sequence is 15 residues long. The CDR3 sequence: CASSLDLSGANVLTF. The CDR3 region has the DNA TGTGCCAGCAGCTTGGATCTCTCTGGGGCCAACGTCCTGACTTTC.

This CDR3 is CAWSEGQGYNEQFF. The CDR3 DNA reads as TGTGCCTGGAGCGAGGGACAGGGTTACAATGAGCAGTTCTTC. The chain combines TRBV30 with TRBJ2-1, with TRBD1 identical over 9 bases. V was pared by 3 bases and J by 4 bases, with 4 bases of the junction left unmatched. CDR1 and CDR2 from the germline V gene are GTSNPN and SVGIG (reference sequence). This CDR3 is built from 14 residues.

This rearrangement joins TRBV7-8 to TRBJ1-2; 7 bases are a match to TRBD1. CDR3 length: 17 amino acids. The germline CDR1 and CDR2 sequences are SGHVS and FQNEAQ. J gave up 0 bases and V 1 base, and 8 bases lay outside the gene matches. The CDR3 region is CASSLVGGQFSNYGYTF. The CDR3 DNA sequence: TGTGCCAGCAGCTTAGTAGGGGGACAGTTCTCTAACTATGGCTACACCTTC.

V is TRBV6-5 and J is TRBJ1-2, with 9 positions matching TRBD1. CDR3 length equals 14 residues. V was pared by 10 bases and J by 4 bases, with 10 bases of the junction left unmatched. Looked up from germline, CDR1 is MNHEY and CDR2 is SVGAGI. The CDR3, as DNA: TGTGCCACGAAACAAAAGACAGGGGGCTATGGCTACACCTTC. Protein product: CATKQKTGGYGYTF.

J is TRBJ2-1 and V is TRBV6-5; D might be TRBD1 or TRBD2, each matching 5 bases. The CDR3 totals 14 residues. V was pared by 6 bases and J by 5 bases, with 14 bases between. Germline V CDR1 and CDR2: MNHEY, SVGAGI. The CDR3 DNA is TGTGCCAGCAGGGGACCGACCCGACACAATGAGCAGTTCTTC. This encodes CASRGPTRHNEQFF.

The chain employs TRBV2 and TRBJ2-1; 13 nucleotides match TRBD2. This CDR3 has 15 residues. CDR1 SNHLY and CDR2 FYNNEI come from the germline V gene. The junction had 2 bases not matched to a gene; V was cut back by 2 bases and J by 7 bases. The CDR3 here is CASSERTSGSNEQFF. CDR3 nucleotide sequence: TGTGCCAGCAGTGAACGGACTAGCGGGAGTAATGAGCAGTTCTTC.

This chain's CDR3 is CASSLFWLNTEAFF. Here the CDR3 DNA reads TGTGCCAGCAGTTTATTCTGGTTGAACACTGAAGCTTTCTTT. V is TRBV27 and J is TRBJ1-1; D uncertain. The CDR3 has 14 residues. The germline gives CDR1 MNHEY, CDR2 SMNVEV (reference sequence). Trimming left V 1 base short and J 0 bases short, with 6 bases between.

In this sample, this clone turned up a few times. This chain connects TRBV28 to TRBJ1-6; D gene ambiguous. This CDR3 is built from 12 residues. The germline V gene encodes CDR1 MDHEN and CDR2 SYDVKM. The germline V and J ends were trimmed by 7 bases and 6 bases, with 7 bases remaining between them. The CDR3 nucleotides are TGTGCCAGCAAAGTGGGTAATTCACCCCTCCACTTT. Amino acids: CASKVGNSPLHF.

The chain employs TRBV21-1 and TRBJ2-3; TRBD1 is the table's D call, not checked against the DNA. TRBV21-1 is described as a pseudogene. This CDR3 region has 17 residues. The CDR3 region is CASSKAGYRSSTDTQYF. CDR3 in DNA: TGTGCCAGCAGCAAAGCGGGATACAGGTCTAGCACAGATACGCAGTATTTT.